The 20 T cell receptor beta chains below all came from one sample that was sequenced in a study of human T cells and chemical hapten exposure. As to time point: patch test 1, 2 weeks after DPC sensitization. Treatment here: therapeutic diphenylcyclopropenone sensitization with weekly scalp DPC. TCRdb re-analysed the RACE reads in MiXCR, keeping a single row per CDR3 protein. This sample has 95,000 to 130,000 distinct CDR3 sequences; 9% to 14% occur once, and the top ten carry just over 1.4%. The sequenced sample was whole blood, obtained in connection with sensitization to the hapten diphenylcyclopropenone (DPC). These receptors all stem from a woman aged 45-65 years with alopecia areata. Some clones in this sample may be carry-over from other donors' samples.

The rearrangement links TRBV10-2 to TRBJ1-1, with TRBD1 matching 11 bases. This CDR3 has 14 amino acids. With V trimmed by 6 bases and J by 7 bases, 7 bases remained unmatched. Germline-derived CDR1 and CDR2 are WSHSY and SAAADI. The CDR3 is CASRSLGTGGEAFF. DNA of the CDR3: TGCGCCAGCAGATCCTTGGGGACAGGGGGTGAAGCTTTCTTT.

This clonotype was counted a few times. V usage is TRBV5-4 and J usage is TRBJ2-3, with a tentative D call TRBD1 (6 bases). The CDR3 consists of 13 residues. The V end was cut by 10 bases, the J end by 2 bases, with 14 bases between. Germline V CDR1 and CDR2: SGHNT, YYREEE (reference sequence). CDR3 DNA: TGTGCCGGGGGCAAAGCCAACACAGATACGCAGTATTTT. This codes for CAGGKANTDTQYF.

This clonotype came up a few times. V and J are TRBV7-2 and TRBJ2-2; 7 bases are a match to TRBD2. The CDR3 is 16 amino acids. Germline trimming cut 3 bases from V and 0 bases from J; bases unmatched to any gene: 4. Germline assignment: CDR1 SGHTA and CDR2 FQGNSA. The CDR3 loop reads CASSFFAGANTGELFF. In DNA form, the CDR3 reads TGTGCCAGCAGCTTTTTCGCGGGGGCGAACACCGGGGAGCTGTTTTTT.

A few counts support this clonotype. This chain uses TRBV5-6 with TRBJ1-2; D is possibly TRBD1 (5 bases). Trimming pared 2 bases from V and 3 bases from J, leaving 11 bases between. The length of the CDR3 is 14 residues. Germline CDR1 is SGHDT and CDR2 is YYEEEE. CDR3 nucleotide sequence: TGTGCCAGCAGCTTACCAGGGAGACACTATGGCTACACCTTC. This encodes CASSLPGRHYGYTF.

Only a few counts were recorded for this clonotype. The chain carries TRBV5-4 and TRBJ1-2, with D unclear. V was clipped by 4 bases and J by 6 bases, with 10 bases between them. Germline-derived CDR1 and CDR2 are SGHNT and YYREEE (reference sequence). There are 12 residues in the CDR3. CDR3 bases: TGTGCCAGCAGCCACCATATGAATGGCTACACCTTC. Translated: CASSHHMNGYTF.

The sample holds a few counts of this clonotype. The J gene is TRBJ1-4, the V gene TRBV6-2 or TRBV6-3; 8 bases line up with TRBD1. The V gene's germline CDR1 is MNHEY and CDR2 SVGEGT. V shed 2 bases and J 10 bases; nucleotides not matched to a gene: 6. This CDR3 spans 14 amino acids. CDR3 DNA sequence: TGTGCCAGCAGTTACCAGGGGGCGACGTCAAAACTGTTTTTT. This gives the protein CASSYQGATSKLFF.

This clonotype came up a few times. The CDR3 coding sequence is TGCAGCGTTGAAGGACTAGCGGGGGATGAAGATACGCAGTATTTT. This translates into CSVEGLAGDEDTQYF. V gene TRBV29-1 combines with J gene TRBJ2-3, with 12 bases matching TRBD2. V dropped 1 base and J dropped 5; count of bases not matched to a gene: 4. The CDR3 consists of 15 residues. Germline V gene sequence: CDR1 SQVTM, CDR2 ANQGSEA.

This clonotype appeared once. The chain has TRBV28 and TRBJ2-7; no definite D call. The CDR3 has 14 amino acids. The V gene lost 6 bases and the J gene lost 6 bases, with 18 bases spanning the gap. Per germline, CDR1 MDHEN and CDR2 SYDVKM. CDR3 DNA: TGTGCCAGCAGACCCTCGACACTCCTGGGCGAGCAGTACTTC. This encodes CASRPSTLLGEQYF. Filled out from reference TRBV28 and TRBJ2-7, the complete variable domain reads DVKVTQSSRYLVKRTGEKVFLECVQDMDHENMFWYRQDPGLGLRLIYFSYDVKMKEKGDIPEGYSVSREKKERFSLILESASTNQTSMYLCASRPSTLLGEQYFGPGTRLTVT.

This clonotype was detected ten times or more. The rearrangement uses TRBV18 and TRBJ2-1, with D perhaps given as TRBD1 or TRBD2 (5 bases each). V was shortened by 5 bases and J by 9 bases, with 17 bases between the two germline ends. Looked up from germline, CDR1 is KGHSH and CDR2 is LQKENI. This CDR3 has 14 amino acids. The DNA for the CDR3 is TGTGCCAGCTCATCGGCCGGGGCGCATAGTGAGCAGTTCTTC. Its translation: CASSSAGAHSEQFF.

V is TRBV29-1 and J is TRBJ2-5, with 10 positions matching TRBD2. The ends lost 8 bases at V and 3 bases at J; junction bases unmatched: 15. The CDR3 is 16 residues long. CDR1 and CDR2 from the germline V gene are SQVTM and ANQGSEA. The CDR3 protein is CSPRSLAGKGKETQYF. The CDR3 bases are TGCAGCCCGAGGTCACTAGCGGGGAAAGGGAAAGAGACCCAGTACTTC.

The chain uses TRBV5-1 and TRBJ1-1; D may be TRBD1 (6 bases). CDR3 length: 14 amino acids. Trimming cost V 4 bases and J 5 bases, with 15 bases left between them. Germline CDR1 reads SGHRS; CDR2 reads YFSETQ. The CDR3 protein is CASSNGQSVTEAFF. The CDR3, as DNA: TGCGCCAGCAGCAACGGACAGTCGGTGACTGAAGCTTTCTTT.

V and J are TRBV27 and TRBJ1-2; 8 nucleotides agree with TRBD1. Germline lookup yields CDR1 MNHEY and CDR2 SMNVEV (reference sequence). There are 15 residues in the CDR3. V gave up 3 bases and J gave up 5 bases; unmatched junction bases: 8. The CDR3 coding sequence is TGTGCCAGCAGTTTTTCAGGGGGCCGCCGTTATGGCTACACCTTC. As protein: CASSFSGGRRYGYTF.

The J gene is TRBJ2-7, the V gene TRBV20-1; 10 bases match TRBD2. The ends lost 5 bases at V and 7 bases at J; junction bases unmatched: 14. CDR1 and CDR2 (germline): DFQATT, SNEGSKA (reference sequence). CDR3 size: 15 residues. CDR3 nucleotides: TGCAGTGCTCAAGACAGCGGGAGGGCCCTAATTGAGCAGTACTTC. Its protein is CSAQDSGRALIEQYF.

The table lists this clonotype with many counts. The CDR3, as DNA: TGCGCCAGCAGCGGGAAGGGCGAGCAGTACTTC. Translating gives CASSGKGEQYF. The chain combines TRBV10-2 with TRBJ2-7; maybe TRBD2 (5 bases). V shed 6 bases and J shed 6 bases, with 9 bases lying between them. The CDR3 is 11 amino acids. The germline V gene has CDR1 WSHSY and CDR2 SAAADI.

This clonotype was observed a handful of times. The V and J genes are TRBV7-2 and TRBJ2-7, with 11 bases matching TRBD1. The CDR3 spans 16 residues. J gave up 2 bases and V 4 bases, and 7 bases lay outside the gene matches. Germline CDR1 and CDR2: SGHTA and FQGNSA. The CDR3 here is CASSSALGQGAYEQYF. CDR3 nucleotide sequence: TGTGCCAGCAGCTCAGCGCTGGGACAGGGGGCCTACGAGCAGTACTTC.

The rearrangement joins TRBV6-5 to TRBJ2-2; 8 bases match TRBD1. Trimming cost V 4 bases and J 6 bases; bases outside gene matches: 13. CDR1 is MNHEY, CDR2 SVGAGI, per germline. The CDR3 totals 17 residues. The CDR3 loop is CASSFFTGGSGSGELFF. Written as DNA, the CDR3 is TGTGCCAGCAGTTTTTTTACAGGGGGTTCTGGATCCGGGGAGCTGTTTTTT.

The V gene is TRBV6-4, the J gene TRBJ2-7; no definite D call. V was shortened by 2 bases and J by 3 bases, with 8 bases between the two germline ends. Germline values: CDR1 MRHNA, CDR2 SNTAGT. The length of the CDR3 is 13 residues. This CDR3 reads CASSDGPDYEQYF. The CDR3 nucleotides are TGTGCCAGCAGTGACGGGCCCGACTACGAGCAGTACTTC.

This clonotype showed up many times. V and J are TRBV29-1 and TRBJ2-2; D gene unclear. V shed 5 bases and J shed 1 base, with 5 bases lying between them. This CDR3 has 12 residues. Germline V lookup: CDR1 SQVTM, CDR2 ANQGSEA. CDR3 loop: CSVSQNTGELFF. In DNA form, the CDR3 reads TGCAGCGTTAGTCAGAACACCGGGGAGCTGTTTTTT.

In this sample, this clonotype turned up a few times. For the CDR3, the DNA is TGTGCCAGCAGCCAAGATAGGGAAAAACTGTTTTTT. This sequence encodes CASSQDREKLFF. The chain links TRBV3-1 to TRBJ1-4, with D unresolved. CDR1 and CDR2 from the germline V gene are LGHDT and YNNKEL (reference sequence). V gave up 0 bases and J gave up 8 bases, with 4 bases separating them. This CDR3 has 12 residues.

This clonotype was counted many times. The chain couples TRBV18 to TRBJ1-5; D is possibly TRBD1 (5 bases). The germline V and J ends were trimmed by 4 bases and 1 base, with 20 bases remaining between them. Germline values: CDR1 KGHSH, CDR2 LQKENI. The CDR3 is 18 amino acids. The CDR3 sequence is CASSRQSPGRWSNQPQHF. CDR3 bases: TGTGCCAGCTCACGACAATCGCCGGGACGGTGGAGCAATCAGCCCCAGCATTTT.